The 19 T cell receptor beta chains given below trace back to one sample, sequenced in a study of regulatory T cells in long-lasting Graves disease. Through Arm-PCR of CDR3 regions and iRepertoire HTBI primers, TCR beta libraries were built. TCRdb fed the multiplex PCR reads into MiXCR, producing one record per CDR3 protein. The table includes approximately 300,000 distinct CDR3 sequences, under 20% detected once. Time point specified: newly diagnosed GD, antithyroid drugs for less than 3 months. Preparation of the TCR library used RNA extracted from PBMCs. The sample was peripheral blood mononuclear cells (PBMCs), taken at new diagnosis, from a patient treated with antithyroid drugs. Source of these receptors: a female donor with Graves disease.

This clonotype was recorded a few times. CDR3 bases: TGTGCCAGTAGTGCAACTAGCGGGAGATACAATGAGCAGTTCTTC. Translated, it gives CASSATSGRYNEQFF. The V gene is TRBV19, the J gene TRBJ2-1; 11 positions agree with TRBD2. V shed 5 bases, J shed 4 bases, and the junction held 4 bases outside the gene matches. The CDR3 is 15 residues long. CDR1 and CDR2 from the germline V gene are LNHDA and SQIVND (reference sequence).

This clonotype showed up many times. The chain is built from TRBV5-1 and TRBJ2-7, with TRBD1 matching 8 bases. With 4 bases clipped from V and 5 bases from J, the junction kept 14 bases outside the gene matches. Looked up from germline, CDR1 is SGHRS and CDR2 is YFSETQ. CDR3 size: 16 residues. CDR3 sequence (DNA): TGCGCCAGCAGCCCGATACTACCGACAGGGGTGAACGAGCAGTACTTC. This gives the protein CASSPILPTGVNEQYF.

This clonotype was observed at least ten times. The chain combines TRBV14 with TRBJ2-7; the D gene is possibly TRBD2 (6 bases). Germline V lookup: CDR1 SGHDN, CDR2 FVKESK. The CDR3 runs 14 residues. V shed 5 bases and J shed 1 base, with 12 bases lying between them. The CDR3 sequence is CASSIHSGSYEQYF. CDR3 sequence (DNA): TGTGCCAGCAGCATACACAGCGGGTCCTACGAGCAGTACTTC.

This clonotype showed up just a few times. This chain connects TRBV24-1 to TRBJ2-3; 13 bases map to TRBD2. This CDR3 is 21 amino acids long. The germline V gene has CDR1 KGHDR and CDR2 SFDVKD. With 1 base clipped from V and 4 bases from J, the junction kept 16 bases outside the gene matches. The CDR3 sequence: CATSDLSPILAGGPSPDTQYF. CDR3 coding DNA: TGTGCCACCAGTGATTTAAGTCCGATACTAGCGGGAGGGCCTTCCCCAGATACGCAGTATTTT.

The sample holds many counts of this clonotype. J is TRBJ2-7 and V is TRBV11-2, with 8 bases fitting TRBD1. Germline V gene data show CDR1 as SGHAT and CDR2 as FQNNGV. The CDR3 consists of 16 residues. V trimming: 1 base; J trimming: 1 base; junction bases outside the gene matches: 6. The CDR3 reads CASSLVGQGLSYEQYF. The CDR3 DNA is TGTGCCAGCAGCTTAGTTGGACAGGGTTTGTCCTACGAGCAGTACTTC.

In regard to this clonotype: With a far larger clone one base away, a read error is the likely cause. This rearrangement joins TRBV11-2 to TRBJ2-5; TRBD2 is a possible D gene (6 bases). The assigned J gene may be wrong: the sequence end matches TRBJ2-1 better. Per the germline V gene, CDR1 is SGHAT and CDR2 is FQNNGV. This CDR3 comprises 14 residues. This CDR3 reads CASSFPGEGYEQFF. CDR3 DNA: TGTGCCAGCAGCTTCCCGGGAGAGGGCTACGAGCAGTTCTTC.

This clonotype was seen at least ten times. This rearrangement joins TRBV11-3 to TRBJ2-3, with 7 bases aligning to TRBD2. Germline assignment: CDR1 SGHNT and CDR2 YENEEA. This CDR3 spans 13 amino acids. The V and J ends lost 5 bases and 8 bases, in that order; junction bases with no gene match: 7. In DNA, the CDR3 is TGTGCCAGCAGCCCGGTGGGGGGGACTACGCAGTATTTT. Protein product: CASSPVGGTTQYF.

This clonotype has a count of ten or more. The chain carries TRBV6-2 or TRBV6-3 and TRBJ1-2, with no clear D. With 5 bases removed from V and 9 bases from J, the gap between germline ends came to 16 bases. The CDR3 spans 13 residues. CDR1 is MNHEY, CDR2 SVGEGT, per germline. CDR3 DNA: TGTGCCAGCAGTGAACCCTCCGCAGTGCGCTACACCTTC. Translation gives CASSEPSAVRYTF.

This clonotype was seen at least ten times. The chain employs TRBV12-3 or TRBV12-4 and TRBJ2-1; 10 bases are a match to TRBD2. V lost 3 bases and J lost 6; bases outside the gene matches: 11. CDR3 length: 17 amino acids. The CDR3 reads CASSFRAGGPRFNEQFF. In DNA, the CDR3 is TGTGCCAGCAGTTTCAGAGCGGGAGGGCCCCGTTTCAATGAGCAGTTCTTC.

This rearrangement joins TRBV19 to TRBJ2-1; D is possibly TRBD2 (5 bases). The V end lost 1 base, the J end lost 6 bases, and 13 bases lay between the germline ends. This CDR3 comprises 15 residues. Germline assignment: CDR1 LNHDA and CDR2 SQIVND (reference sequence). The CDR3 loop is CASSIAAGLSNEQFF. The CDR3 DNA reads as TGTGCCAGTAGTATAGCCGCGGGTCTTTCCAATGAGCAGTTCTTC.

V is TRBV11-2 and J is TRBJ2-7; TRBD2 matches at 7 bases. This CDR3 spans 14 amino acids. CDR1 is SGHAT and CDR2 is FQNNGV in the germline V gene. J lost 3 bases, V lost 5 bases, and 7 bases had no gene match. CDR3 sequence: CASSRGTIYYEQYF. For the CDR3, the DNA is TGTGCCAGCAGCCGCGGGACTATTTACTACGAGCAGTACTTC. The variable domain in full, completed from reference TRBV11-2 and TRBJ2-7, reads EAGVAQSPRYKIIEKRQSVAFWCNPISGHATLYWYQQILGQGPKLLIQFQNNGVVDDSQLPKDRFSAERLKGVDSTLKIQPAKLEDSAVYLCASSRGTIYYEQYFGPGTRLTVT.

There are a few counts of this clonotype. CDR3 residues: CASRTYEAEKLFF. The CDR3 DNA reads TGTGCCAGCAGAACTTACGAGGCTGAAAAACTGTTTTTT. This chain uses TRBV28 with TRBJ1-4; D not certain. V was pared by 6 bases and J by 7 bases, with 12 bases between. The CDR3 runs 13 residues. Germline V gene lookup returns CDR1 MDHEN and CDR2 SYDVKM.

Turning to this clonotype: Just one base apart from a much larger clone, this may be a read error. The chain uses TRBV5-4 and TRBJ2-3; D is unclear. Per the germline V gene, CDR1 is SGHNT and CDR2 is YYREEE (reference sequence). The CDR3 contains 16 residues. The V end lost 4 bases, the J end lost 5 bases, and 20 bases lay between the germline ends. CDR3 protein: CASSPTLLLPEDTQYF. The DNA for the CDR3 is TGTGCCAGCAGCCCTACCCTTCTCCTTCCGGAAGATACGCAGTATTTT.

This clonotype was recorded at least ten times. The chain couples TRBV27 to TRBJ2-1; D call uncertain. Germline CDR1 is MNHEY and CDR2 is SMNVEV (reference sequence). The CDR3 has 13 residues. V lost 1 base and J 5 bases, leaving 6 bases between the germline ends. The CDR3 loop is CASSLYANNEQFF. CDR3 in DNA: TGTGCCAGCAGTTTATACGCGAACAATGAGCAGTTCTTC.

This clonotype was seen many times. The rearrangement uses TRBV6-2 or TRBV6-3 and TRBJ2-1; 14 positions match TRBD2. With V trimmed by 5 bases and J by 2 bases, 5 bases remained unmatched. This CDR3 spans 17 amino acids. CDR1 is MNHEY, CDR2 SVGEGT, per germline. CDR3 DNA: TGTGCCAGCAGTGCTCGACTAGCGGGAGGGCCCTACAATGAGCAGTTCTTC. As protein: CASSARLAGGPYNEQFF.

This clonotype was counted only a few times. The chain recombines TRBV20-1 with TRBJ2-7, with 9 bases identical to TRBD1. Germline V gives CDR1 DFQATT, CDR2 SNEGSKA (reference sequence). The CDR3 covers 14 residues. V shed 5 bases, J shed 2 bases, and the junction held 7 bases outside the gene matches. The CDR3, as DNA: TGCAGTGCTCTTACAGGGGGCCCCACCTACGAGCAGTACTTC. Protein product: CSALTGGPTYEQYF.

This clonotype was seen a few times. V and J are TRBV20-1 and TRBJ2-3; D unclear. Trimming removed 0 bases from V and 2 bases from J, with 15 bases in between. This CDR3 has 16 amino acids. Germline CDR1 is DFQATT and CDR2 is SNEGSKA (reference sequence). Here the CDR3 DNA reads TGCAGTGCTAGAGATGCCGTCCGTACCTACACAGATACGCAGTATTTT. It is translated as CSARDAVRTYTDTQYF.

This clonotype has at least ten counts. The rearrangement links TRBV11-3 to TRBJ2-3; maybe TRBD2 (5 bases). The germline CDR1 and CDR2 sequences are SGHNT and YENEEA. The CDR3 is made up of 15 amino acids. Trimming stripped 1 base from V and 0 bases from J, with 8 bases between. CDR3 sequence: CASSLVPGSTDTQYF. CDR3 nucleotides: TGTGCCAGCAGCTTAGTACCGGGGAGCACAGATACGCAGTATTTT. Full variable domain (missing parts from reference TRBV11-3 and TRBJ2-3): EAGVVQSPRYKIIEKKQPVAFWCNPISGHNTLYWYLQNLGQGPELLIRYENEEAVDDSQLPKDRFSAERLKGVDSTLKIQPAELGDSAVYLCASSLVPGSTDTQYFGPGTRLTVL.

This rearrangement joins TRBV5-1 to TRBJ1-1, with D possibly matching TRBD1 (6 bases). This CDR3 comprises 15 residues. V was clipped by 0 bases and J by 1 base, with 10 bases between them. CDR1 is SGHRS, CDR2 YFSETQ, per germline. The CDR3 sequence is CASSLVGGPNTEAFF. CDR3 bases: TGCGCCAGCAGCTTGGTTGGGGGGCCGAACACTGAAGCTTTCTTT. The whole variable domain, filled in from reference TRBV5-1 and TRBJ1-1, reads KAGVTQTPRYLIKTRGQQVTLSCSPISGHRSVSWYQQTPGQGLQFLFEYFSETQRNKGNFPGRFSGRQFSNSRSEMNVSTLELGDSALYLCASSLVGGPNTEAFFGQGTRLTVV.